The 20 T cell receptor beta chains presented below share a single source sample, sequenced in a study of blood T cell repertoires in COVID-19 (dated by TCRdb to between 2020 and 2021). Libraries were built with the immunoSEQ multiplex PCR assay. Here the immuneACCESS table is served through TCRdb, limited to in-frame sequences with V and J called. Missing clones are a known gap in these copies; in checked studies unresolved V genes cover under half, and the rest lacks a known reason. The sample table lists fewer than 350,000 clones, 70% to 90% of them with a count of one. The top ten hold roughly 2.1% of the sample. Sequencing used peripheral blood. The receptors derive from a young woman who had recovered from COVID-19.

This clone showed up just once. CDR3 residues: CASSQGAGANEKLFF. The DNA of the CDR3 is TGTGCCAGCAGCCAGGGGGCGGGTGCTAATGAAAAACTGTTTTTT. The chain links TRBV2 to TRBJ1-4; 8 bases match TRBD1. The CDR3 is 15 residues long. Germline assignment: CDR1 SNHLY and CDR2 FYNNEI. Germline trimming cut 6 bases from V and 3 bases from J; bases unmatched to any gene: 6.

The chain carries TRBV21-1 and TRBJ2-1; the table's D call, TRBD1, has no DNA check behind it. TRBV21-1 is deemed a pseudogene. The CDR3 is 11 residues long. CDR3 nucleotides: TGTGCCAGCAGCAATTACAGTGAGCAGTTCTTC. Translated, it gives CASSNYSEQFF.

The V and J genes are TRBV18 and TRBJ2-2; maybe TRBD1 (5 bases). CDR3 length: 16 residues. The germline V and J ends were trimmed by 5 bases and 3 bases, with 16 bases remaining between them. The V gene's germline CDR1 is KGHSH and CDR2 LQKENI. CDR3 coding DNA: TGTGCCAGCTCATTAAGACACAGGAGTGACACCGGGGAGCTGTTTTTT. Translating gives CASSLRHRSDTGELFF.

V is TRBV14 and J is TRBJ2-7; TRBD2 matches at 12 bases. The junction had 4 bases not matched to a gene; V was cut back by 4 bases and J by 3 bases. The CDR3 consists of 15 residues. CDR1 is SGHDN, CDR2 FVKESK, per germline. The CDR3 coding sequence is TGTGCCAGCAGCCCTGGACTAGCGGGATACTACGAGCAGTACTTC. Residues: CASSPGLAGYYEQYF.

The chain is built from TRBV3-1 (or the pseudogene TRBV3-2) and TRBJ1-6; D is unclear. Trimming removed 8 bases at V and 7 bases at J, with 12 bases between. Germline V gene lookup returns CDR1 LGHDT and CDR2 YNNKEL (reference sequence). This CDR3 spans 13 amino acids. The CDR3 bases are TGTGCCAGCCGCCCCGTTATGAATTCACCCCTCCACTTT. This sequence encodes CASRPVMNSPLHF.

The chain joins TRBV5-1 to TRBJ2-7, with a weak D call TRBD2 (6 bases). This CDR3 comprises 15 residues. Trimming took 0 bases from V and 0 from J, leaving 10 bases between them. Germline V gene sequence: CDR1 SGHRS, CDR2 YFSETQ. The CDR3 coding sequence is TGCGCCAGCAGCTTGGGGCAGACTAGCTCCTACGAGCAGTACTTC. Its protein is CASSLGQTSSYEQYF.

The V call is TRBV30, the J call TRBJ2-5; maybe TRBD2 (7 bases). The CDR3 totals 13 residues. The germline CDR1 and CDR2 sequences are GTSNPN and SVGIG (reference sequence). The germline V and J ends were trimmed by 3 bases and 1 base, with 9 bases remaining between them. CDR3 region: CAWSGGPQETQYF. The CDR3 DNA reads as TGTGCCTGGAGCGGGGGGCCCCAAGAGACCCAGTACTTC.

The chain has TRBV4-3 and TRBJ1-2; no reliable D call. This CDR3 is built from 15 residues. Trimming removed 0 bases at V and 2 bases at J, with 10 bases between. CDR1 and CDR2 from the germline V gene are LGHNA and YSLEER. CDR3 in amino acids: CASSQDRTGNYGYTF. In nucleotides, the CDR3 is TGCGCCAGCAGCCAAGATCGAACGGGGAACTATGGCTACACCTTC.

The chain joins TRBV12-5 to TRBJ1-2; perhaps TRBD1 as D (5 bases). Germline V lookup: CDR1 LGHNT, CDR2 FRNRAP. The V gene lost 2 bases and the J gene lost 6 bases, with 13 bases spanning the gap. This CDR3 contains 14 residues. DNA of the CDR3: TGTGCTAGTGGTTTGCGGGTCTGGACACATGGCTACACCTTC. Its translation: CASGLRVWTHGYTF.

The CDR3 spells CASSMAGAAYEQYF. CDR3 nucleotide sequence: TGTGCCAGTAGTATGGCGGGGGCTGCCTACGAGCAGTACTTC. The chain combines TRBV19 with TRBJ2-7; TRBD2 is a possible D gene (7 bases). The CDR3 runs to 14 residues. The germline V and J ends were trimmed by 3 bases and 2 bases, with 11 bases remaining between them. Germline CDR1 LNHDA, CDR2 SQIVND (reference sequence).

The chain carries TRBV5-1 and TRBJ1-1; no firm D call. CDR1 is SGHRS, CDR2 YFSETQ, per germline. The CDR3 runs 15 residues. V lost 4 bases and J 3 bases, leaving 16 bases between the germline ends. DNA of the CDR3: TGCGCCAGCAGCCCCGGAGCGGGAAGGGACACTGAAGCTTTCTTT. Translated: CASSPGAGRDTEAFF.

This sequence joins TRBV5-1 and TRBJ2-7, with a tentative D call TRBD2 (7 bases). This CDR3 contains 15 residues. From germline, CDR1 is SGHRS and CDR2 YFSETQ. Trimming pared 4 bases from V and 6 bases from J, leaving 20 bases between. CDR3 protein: CASSPGWGGASEQYF. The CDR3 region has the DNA TGCGCCAGCAGCCCCGGTTGGGGGGGGGCAAGCGAGCAGTACTTC.

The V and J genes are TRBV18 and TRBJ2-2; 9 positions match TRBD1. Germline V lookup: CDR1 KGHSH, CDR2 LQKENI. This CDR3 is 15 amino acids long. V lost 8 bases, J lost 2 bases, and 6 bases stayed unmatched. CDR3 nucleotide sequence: TGTGCCAGCCAGACAGGGGGGATCAACACCGGGGAGCTGTTTTTT. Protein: CASQTGGINTGELFF.

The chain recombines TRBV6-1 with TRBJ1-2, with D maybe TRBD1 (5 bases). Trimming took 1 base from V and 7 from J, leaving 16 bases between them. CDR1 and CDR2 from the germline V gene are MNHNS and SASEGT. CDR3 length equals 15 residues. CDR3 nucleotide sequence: TGTGCCAGCAGTGAAGGGGGGGAGGGGAGAGGTGGCTACACCTTC. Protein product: CASSEGGEGRGGYTF.

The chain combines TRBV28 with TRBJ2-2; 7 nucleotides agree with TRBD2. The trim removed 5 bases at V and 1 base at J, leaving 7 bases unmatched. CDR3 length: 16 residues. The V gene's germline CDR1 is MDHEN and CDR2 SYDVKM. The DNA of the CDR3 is TGTGCCAGCAGTCTCTTGGGACTACAGAACACCGGGGAGCTGTTTTTT. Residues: CASSLLGLQNTGELFF.

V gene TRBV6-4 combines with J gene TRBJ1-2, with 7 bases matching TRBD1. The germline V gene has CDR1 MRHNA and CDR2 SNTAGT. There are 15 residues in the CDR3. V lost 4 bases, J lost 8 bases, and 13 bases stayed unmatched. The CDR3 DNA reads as TGTGCCAGCAGTGGGGTACCACAGGGGATTGGAGGCTACACCTTC. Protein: CASSGVPQGIGGYTF.

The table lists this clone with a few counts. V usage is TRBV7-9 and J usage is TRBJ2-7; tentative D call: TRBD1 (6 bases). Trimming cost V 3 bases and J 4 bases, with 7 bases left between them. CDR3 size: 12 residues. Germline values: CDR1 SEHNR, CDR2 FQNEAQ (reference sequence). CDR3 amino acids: CASSFGQYEQYF. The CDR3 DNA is TGTGCCAGCAGCTTTGGACAGTACGAGCAGTACTTC.

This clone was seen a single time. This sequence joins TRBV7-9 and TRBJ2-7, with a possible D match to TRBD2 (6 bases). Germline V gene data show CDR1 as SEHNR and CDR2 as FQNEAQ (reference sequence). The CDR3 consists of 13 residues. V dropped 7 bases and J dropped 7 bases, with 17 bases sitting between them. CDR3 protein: CASTDGTSWEQYF. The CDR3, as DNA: TGTGCCAGCACCGACGGCACTAGCTGGGAGCAGTACTTC.

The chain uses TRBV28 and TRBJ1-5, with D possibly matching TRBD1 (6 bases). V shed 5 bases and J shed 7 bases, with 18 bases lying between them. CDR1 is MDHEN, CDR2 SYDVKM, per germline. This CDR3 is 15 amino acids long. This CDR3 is CASSTATGSLQPQHF. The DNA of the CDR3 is TGTGCCAGCAGTACCGCGACAGGAAGTCTGCAGCCCCAGCATTTT.

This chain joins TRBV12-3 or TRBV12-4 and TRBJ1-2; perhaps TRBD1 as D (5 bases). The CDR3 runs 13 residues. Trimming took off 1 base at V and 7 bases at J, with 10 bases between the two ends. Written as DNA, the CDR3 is TGTGCCAGCAGTTTAGTATTAGGGGCTGGCTACACCTTC. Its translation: CASSLVLGAGYTF.